This T cell receptor beta chain was captured by sequencing in a study of T cells in localized non-small cell lung cancer (dated by TCRdb to about 2020). Regarding the research as a whole: The study examined T cell repertoires in a few hundred patients with early-stage NSCLC and compared tumors with uninvolved tumor-adjacent lungs. The cohort comprised around 240 treatment-naïve NSCLC patients with resected, localized lung tumors. A mean age of about 66 years was recorded for the NSCLC patients, of whom 129 were male and about a hundred were female.

From cysteine to phenylalanine, the CDR3 is 16 amino acids long. Only the CDR3 part of the read is kept: 48 bases, read in frame from the first base. CDR1 and CDR2 are drawn from the germline V gene: SGHTA, FQGNSA. V and J lose 2 bases and 4 bases, and a span of 12 bases separates them. At diagnosis, peripheral blood, uninvolved tumor-adjacent lung and tumor were collected and stored as a combination of fresh-frozen and FFPE material. For TCR repertoire profiling, the blood samples were analyzed as peripheral blood mononuclear cells. Concerning this clone: Its antigen remains unidentified. The sample holds no much larger clone one base away, and base qualities are not on file.

Here is what the overall study found, with its caveats: Because the study design was exploratory, TCR variables were selected using unadjusted p-values without false-discovery rate correction. Higher blood T cell density associated with longer overall survival, while higher adjacent-lung clonality associated with shorter survival. Because multi-region tumor sequencing was not performed, intratumor heterogeneity could not be ruled out. Uninvolved tumor-adjacent lung showed the highest T cell clonality, higher than tumor, which suggests more focused antigenic responses in the adjacent lung. Of the top 100 tumor clones, a median of about 53 were detected in paired uninvolved adjacent lung; under 35 were also among that lung's top 100.

The immunoSEQ Assay was used to sequence TCR beta CDR3 regions from DNA. In the original analysis: To compute T cell density, TCR beta template counts were normalized to usable DNA, which was estimated by amplifying housekeeping genes. Using the preseqR package, richness was estimated by extrapolating to 120,000 templates for tissue samples and 400,000 templates for PBMC samples. Clonality was calculated as one minus Pielou's evenness. Tissue-enriched TCRs were identified through differential abundance testing performed on productive amino-acid clonotypes, with a minimum total count of 5 and an alpha of 0.1. The Jaccard Index and the Morisita Overlap Index were used to quantify repertoire overlap between compartments. GLIPH grouped TCR beta CDR3s together with public tetramer-defined viral CDR3s, and a viral motif had to include at least three viral sequences and also show V-gene enrichment. TCRdb provides this immuneACCESS table in a form limited to in-frame rearrangements. Some clones are lacking; in checked studies, under half of them reflect an unresolved V gene, and why the rest are absent is not known. V and J calls and clone size are those listed in that table; D and trimming were worked out from the DNA. Here the sample has approximately 26,000 clones; more than 65% occur a single time. The top ten clonotypes cover approximately 9.7% of the sample.

This sequence uses TRBV7-2 and TRBJ2-6, with no D gene named confidently. The receptor was isolated from a man aged 35 to 69 with stage III squamous cell lung carcinoma. The sample in question was peripheral blood, obtained before any cancer treatment. The CDR3 here reads CASSLIVVSGANVLTF. In nucleotide form, the sequence is TGTGCCAGCAGCTTAATAGTTGTCTCAGGGGCCAACGTCCTGACTTTC.